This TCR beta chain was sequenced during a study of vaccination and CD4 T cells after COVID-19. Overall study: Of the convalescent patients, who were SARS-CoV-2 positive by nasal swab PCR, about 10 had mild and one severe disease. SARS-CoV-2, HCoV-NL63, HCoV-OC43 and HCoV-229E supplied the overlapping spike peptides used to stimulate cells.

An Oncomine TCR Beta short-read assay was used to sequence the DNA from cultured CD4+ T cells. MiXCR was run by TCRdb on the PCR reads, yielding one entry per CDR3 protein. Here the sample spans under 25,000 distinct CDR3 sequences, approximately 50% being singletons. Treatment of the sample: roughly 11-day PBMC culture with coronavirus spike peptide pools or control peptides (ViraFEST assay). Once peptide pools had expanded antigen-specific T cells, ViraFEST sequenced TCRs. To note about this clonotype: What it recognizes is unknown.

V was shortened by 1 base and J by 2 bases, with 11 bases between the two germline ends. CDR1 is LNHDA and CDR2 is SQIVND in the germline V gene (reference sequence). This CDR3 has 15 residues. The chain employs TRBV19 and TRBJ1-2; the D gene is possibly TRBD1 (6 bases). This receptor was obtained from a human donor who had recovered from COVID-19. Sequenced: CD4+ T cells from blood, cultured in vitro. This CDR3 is CASSIGTGTNYGYTF. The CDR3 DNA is TGTGCCAGTAGTATAGGTACAGGGACAAACTATGGCTACACCTTC.